These T cell receptor beta chains were read from a single sample in a study of cytomegalovirus exposure and HLA in healthy donors. The assay was immunoSEQ multiplex PCR, and TCRdb's table has in-frame clones only and misses some. The sample yields over 70,000 clones, of which the top ten take up 4.5% to 6.5%. The source material was PBMCs. The receptors come from a woman in her forties in good health and CMV-seropositive. Each CDR3 is given with its conserved first and last residue. Fields, in order: CDR3 protein, CDR3 DNA, D gene, V gene, J gene. D genes are given only for firm matches.

CASSQGFTSTDTQYF	TGCGCCAGCAGCCAAGGATTTACTAGCACAGATACGCAGTATTTT	NA	TRBV4-3	TRBJ2-3
CASSLSGAGGYNEQFF	TGTGCCAGCAGTTTATCTGGAGCGGGGGGGTACAATGAGCAGTTCTTC	TRBD2	TRBV28	TRBJ2-1
CASTMRDRVHADTQYF	TGTGCCAGTACCATGCGGGACAGGGTTCACGCAGATACGCAGTATTTT	TRBD1	TRBV19	TRBJ2-3
CASSEFFSGSGGNEQFF	TGTGCCAGCAGTGAATTTTTTAGTGGGTCGGGAGGCAATGAGCAGTTCTTC	TRBD2	TRBV25-1	TRBJ2-1
CASSLPSGNSILYTQYF	TGTGCCAGCAGTTTGCCTAGCGGGAACTCTATTCTGTATACGCAGTATTTT	TRBD2	TRBV28	TRBJ2-3
CASSFRLGRGNTEAFF	TGTGCCAGCAGCTTTCGTCTCGGCAGGGGTAACACTGAAGCTTTCTTT	NA	TRBV7-8	TRBJ1-1
CASSQATSGRPGELFF	TGTGCCAGCAGCCAAGCGACTAGCGGGAGGCCCGGGGAGCTGTTTTTT	TRBD2	TRBV4-2	TRBJ2-2
CASSSYSGGVYNEQFF	TGTGCCAGCAGCTCGTACAGCGGGGGGGTTTACAATGAGCAGTTCTTC	TRBD2	TRBV11-2	TRBJ2-1
CASSFGTSGGREQYF	TGTGCCAGCAGCTTTGGGACTAGCGGGGGACGCGAGCAGTACTTC	TRBD2	TRBV7-9	TRBJ2-7
CASSQGEGRAGELFF	TGCGCCAGCAGCCAAGGGGAGGGTCGGGCCGGGGAGCTGTTTTTT	TRBD2	TRBV4-3	TRBJ2-2
CASSPSQTGGFGYTF	TGTGCCAGCAGTCCCTCCCAGACAGGGGGCTTTGGCTACACCTTC	TRBD1	TRBV6-6	TRBJ1-2
CASSGQPNQPQHF	TGTGCCAGCAGCGGACAGCCCAATCAGCCCCAGCATTTT	NA	TRBV2	TRBJ1-5
CASSLETDEAFF	TGCGCCAGCAGCTTGGAGACAGACGAAGCTTTCTTT	NA	TRBV5-1	TRBJ1-1
CASNSVTGELFF	TGTGCCAGCAACTCCGTCACCGGGGAGCTGTTTTTT	NA	TRBV28	TRBJ2-2
CASLFRGRDSPLHF	TGTGCCAGCCTATTCCGGGGTAGGGATTCACCCCTCCACTTT	NA	TRBV7-3	TRBJ1-6
CASSQRAPGQANEKLFF	TGCGCCAGCAGCCAACGTGCCCCGGGACAGGCTAATGAAAAACTGTTTTTT	TRBD1	TRBV4-1	TRBJ1-4
CASSYRRQGAGYEQYF	TGTGCCAGCAGCTATAGACGTCAGGGGGCGGGTTACGAGCAGTACTTC	TRBD1	TRBV27	TRBJ2-7
CASIGLVQETQYF	TGTGCCAGCATTGGACTGGTTCAAGAGACCCAGTACTTC	NA	TRBV25-1	TRBJ2-5
CASSVRGTGDSYEQYF	TGTGCCAGCAGCGTACGGGGGACAGGAGACTCCTACGAGCAGTACTTC	TRBD1	TRBV9	TRBJ2-7
CASSSDRDLGYTF	TGTGCCAGCAGCTCGGACAGGGATCTTGGCTACACCTTC	TRBD1	TRBV5-8	TRBJ1-2
CASSPVLAGDNEQFF	TGTGCCAGCTCACCAGTTCTAGCGGGAGATAATGAGCAGTTCTTC	TRBD2	TRBV18	TRBJ2-1
CASSYRGVEAFF	TGTGCCAGCAGTTACAGGGGCGTTGAAGCTTTCTTT	TRBD1	TRBV2	TRBJ1-1
CASSQDGRGLTGELFF	TGCGCCAGCAGCCAAGATGGGCGGGGACTTACCGGGGAGCTGTTTTTT	NA	TRBV4-1	TRBJ2-2
CACLGLAGVRDTQYF	TGTGCCTGTCTAGGGCTAGCGGGAGTAAGGGATACGCAGTATTTT	TRBD2	TRBV28	TRBJ2-3
CASGAPYQPQHF	TGTGCCAGCGGAGCCCCGTATCAGCCCCAGCATTTT	NA	TRBV28	TRBJ1-5
CASSNLAGVDEQYF	TGTGCCAGCAGCAATCTAGCGGGAGTGGACGAGCAGTACTTC	TRBD2	TRBV5-5	TRBJ2-7
CASRERLAGGKVEQFF	TGCGCCAGCCGAGAAAGACTAGCGGGGGGGAAGGTTGAGCAGTTCTTC	TRBD2	TRBV5-1	TRBJ2-1
CASRYYNEQFF	TGTGCCAGCAGATACTACAATGAGCAGTTCTTC	NA	TRBV7-2	TRBJ2-1
CASSTGQMQETQYF	TGTGCCAGCTCAACCGGACAGATGCAAGAGACCCAGTACTTC	NA	TRBV18	TRBJ2-5
CASSLSGTSGSRGHNEQFF	TGTGCCAGCAGCCTGTCCGGGACTAGCGGGTCGAGGGGACACAATGAGCAGTTCTTC	TRBD2	TRBV11-3	TRBJ2-1
CASSATPYSNQPQHF	TGTGCCAGCAGCGCCACACCTTATAGCAATCAGCCCCAGCATTTT	NA	TRBV9	TRBJ1-5
CAISRTPFGGYTF	TGTGCCATCAGCCGAACTCCCTTCGGGGGCTACACCTTC	NA	TRBV10-3	TRBJ1-2
CASSPPTGSFGNTEAFF	TGTGCCAGCAGTCCCCCTACAGGGTCTTTTGGGAACACTGAAGCTTTCTTT	NA	TRBV28	TRBJ1-1
CASSLEGRGLYGYTF	TGCGCCAGCAGCTTGGAGGGCAGAGGGCTTTATGGCTACACCTTC	NA	TRBV5-1	TRBJ1-2
CASTSQGANTGELFF	TGTGCCAGCACCTCACAGGGGGCGAACACCGGGGAGCTGTTTTTT	TRBD1	TRBV2	TRBJ2-2
CASSRLGQSLQETQYF	TGTGCCAGCAGTAGACTGGGACAGTCCCTCCAAGAGACCCAGTACTTC	TRBD1	TRBV28	TRBJ2-5
CASSLTSVGNEQFF	TGTGCCAGCAGCCTGACTAGCGTGGGGAATGAGCAGTTCTTC	TRBD2	TRBV6-5	TRBJ2-1
CASSPGTENTEAFF	TGTGCCAGTAGTCCCGGGACAGAGAACACTGAAGCTTTCTTT	TRBD1	TRBV19	TRBJ1-1
CASSADTRWGELFF	TGTGCCAGTAGTGCGGACACACGTTGGGGGGAGCTGTTTTTT	NA	TRBV19	TRBJ2-2
CASSLEQGSSYNEQFF	TGTGCCAGCAGCTTGGAACAGGGGAGCTCCTACAATGAGCAGTTCTTC	TRBD1	TRBV5-8	TRBJ2-1
CSYEGTGGNTIYF	TGCAGCTACGAGGGTACTGGTGGAAACACCATATATTTT	NA	TRBV29-1	TRBJ1-3
CASSPLPATGNTEAFF	TGTGCCAGCTCACCTCTACCGGCGACAGGGAACACTGAAGCTTTCTTT	NA	TRBV18	TRBJ1-1
CASRLTPGDEQFF	TGTGCCAGTAGACTTACCCCGGGAGATGAGCAGTTCTTC	NA	TRBV19	TRBJ2-1
CASRTRAAPQGTGEQFF	TGCGCCAGCAGAACCCGGGCGGCCCCCCAGGGTACCGGTGAGCAGTTCTTC	NA	TRBV5-1	TRBJ2-1
CASSEPSDSRNTIYF	TGTGCCAGCAGTGAACCCTCGGACAGTAGAAACACCATATATTTT	NA	TRBV25-1	TRBJ1-3
CASSWGGQGGWETQYF	TGTGCCAGCAGCTGGGGGGGACAGGGAGGATGGGAGACCCAGTACTTC	TRBD1	TRBV5-6	TRBJ2-5
CATSRDRGAGQPQHF	TGTGCCACCAGCAGAGACCGGGGGGCCGGTCAGCCCCAGCATTTT	NA	TRBV15	TRBJ1-5
CASSLESYSNQPQHF	TGTGCCAGCAGCTTAGAAAGCTATAGCAATCAGCCCCAGCATTTT	NA	TRBV7-8	TRBJ1-5